What follows describes a single TCR beta chain. Its antigen is undetermined. The record originates from a study of response to subunit inactivated influenza vaccine. The V and J ends lost 3 bases and 2 bases, in that order; junction bases with no gene match: 11. CDR3 size: 17 residues. Germline loops: CDR1 SGHKS, CDR2 YYEKEE (reference sequence). One entry per CDR3 protein results from TCRdb running MiXCR on the RT-PCR reads. Seen here are 800,000 or so distinct CDR3 sequences, roughly 20% observed once, and the top ten hold 10%. Study-wide results and limits: Few additional T cells are recruited per seasonal influenza vaccination, authors suggested.

The TCR comes from a man aged 50-59 years who received an inactivated influenza vaccine. This chain uses TRBV5-5 with TRBJ2-5; 9 nucleotides line up with TRBD1. Sequences were derived from PBMCs from blood, sampled 5 days after vaccination. CDR3 nucleotide sequence: TGTGCCAGCAGCTACGCAACCTACAGGGGGCGGCAAGAGACCCAGTACTTC. It codes for CASSYATYRGRQETQYF.